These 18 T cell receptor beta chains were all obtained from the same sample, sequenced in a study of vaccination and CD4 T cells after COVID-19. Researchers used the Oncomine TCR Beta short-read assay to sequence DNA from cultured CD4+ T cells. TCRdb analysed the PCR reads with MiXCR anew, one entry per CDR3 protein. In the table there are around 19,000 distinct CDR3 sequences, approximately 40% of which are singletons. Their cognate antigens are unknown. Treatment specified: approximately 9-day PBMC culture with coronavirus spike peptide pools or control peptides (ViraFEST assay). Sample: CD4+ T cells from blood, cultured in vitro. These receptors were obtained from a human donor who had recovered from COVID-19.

CDR3: CSANPGQGNTEAFF. CDR3 DNA: TGCAGTGCCAATCCGGGACAGGGGAACACTGAAGCTTTCTTT. This chain joins TRBV20-1 and TRBJ1-1; 9 nucleotides agree with TRBD1. This CDR3 comprises 14 residues. The V gene end was trimmed by 6 bases and the J gene end by 1 base; junction bases not matched to a gene: 6. Germline lookup yields CDR1 DFQATT and CDR2 SNEGSKA (reference sequence).

The CDR3, as DNA: TGTGCCAGCAGTTCCGACAGGGGGATCTACGAGCAGTACTTC. This sequence encodes CASSSDRGIYEQYF. The rearrangement links TRBV28 to TRBJ2-7; 9 nucleotides line up with TRBD1. Trimming removed 4 bases from V and 3 bases from J; junction bases left unmatched: 4. CDR1 MDHEN and CDR2 SYDVKM come from the germline V gene. This CDR3 spans 14 amino acids.

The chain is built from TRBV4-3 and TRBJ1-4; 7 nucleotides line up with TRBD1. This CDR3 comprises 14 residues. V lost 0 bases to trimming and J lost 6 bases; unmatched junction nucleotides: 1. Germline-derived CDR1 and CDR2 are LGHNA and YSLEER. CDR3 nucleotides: TGCGCCAGCAGCCAAGATGGGACAGATGAAAAACTGTTTTTT. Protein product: CASSQDGTDEKLFF.

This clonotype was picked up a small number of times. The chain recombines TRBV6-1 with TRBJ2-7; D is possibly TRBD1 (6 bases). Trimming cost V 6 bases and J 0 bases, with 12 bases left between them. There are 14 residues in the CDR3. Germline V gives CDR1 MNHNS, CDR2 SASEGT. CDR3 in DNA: TGTGCCAGCAGAGGACAGAGCGACTCCTACGAGCAGTACTTC. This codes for CASRGQSDSYEQYF.

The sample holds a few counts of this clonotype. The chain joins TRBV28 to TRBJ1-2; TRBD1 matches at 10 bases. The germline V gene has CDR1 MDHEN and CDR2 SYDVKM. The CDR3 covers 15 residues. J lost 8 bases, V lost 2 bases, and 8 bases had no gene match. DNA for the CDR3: TGTGCCAGCAGTTTAGGGACAGGGGTTGTAAGGGGCTACACCTTC. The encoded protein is CASSLGTGVVRGYTF.

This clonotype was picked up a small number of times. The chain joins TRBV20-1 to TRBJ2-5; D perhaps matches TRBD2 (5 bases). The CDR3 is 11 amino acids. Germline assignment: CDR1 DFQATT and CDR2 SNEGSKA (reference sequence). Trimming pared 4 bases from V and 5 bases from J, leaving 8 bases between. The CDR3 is CSATRAETQYF. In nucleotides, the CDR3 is TGCAGTGCTACGCGGGCGGAGACCCAGTACTTC.

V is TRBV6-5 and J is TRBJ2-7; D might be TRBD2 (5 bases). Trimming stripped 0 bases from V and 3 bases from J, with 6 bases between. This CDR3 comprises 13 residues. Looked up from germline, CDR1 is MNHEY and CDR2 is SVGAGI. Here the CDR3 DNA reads TGTGCCAGCAGTTACTCGAGGGTCTACGAGCAGTACTTC. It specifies CASSYSRVYEQYF.

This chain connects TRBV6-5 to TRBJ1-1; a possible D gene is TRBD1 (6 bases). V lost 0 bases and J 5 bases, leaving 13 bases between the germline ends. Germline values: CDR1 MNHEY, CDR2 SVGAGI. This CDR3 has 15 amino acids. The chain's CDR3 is CASSYSPGAGTEAFF. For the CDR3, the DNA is TGTGCCAGCAGTTACTCTCCGGGGGCGGGAACTGAAGCTTTCTTT.

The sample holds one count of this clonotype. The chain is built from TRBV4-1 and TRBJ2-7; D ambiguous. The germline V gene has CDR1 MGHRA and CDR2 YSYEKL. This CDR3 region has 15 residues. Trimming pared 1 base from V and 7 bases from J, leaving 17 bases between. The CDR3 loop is CASSQVGRALGEQYF. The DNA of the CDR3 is TGCGCCAGCAGCCAAGTCGGCCGGGCTTTGGGAGAGCAGTACTTC.

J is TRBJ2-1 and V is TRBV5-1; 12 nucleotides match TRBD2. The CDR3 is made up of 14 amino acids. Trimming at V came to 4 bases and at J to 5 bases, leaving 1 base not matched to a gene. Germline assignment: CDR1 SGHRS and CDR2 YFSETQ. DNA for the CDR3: TGCGCCAGCAGCGGACTAGCGGGAAACAATGAGCAGTTCTTC. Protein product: CASSGLAGNNEQFF.

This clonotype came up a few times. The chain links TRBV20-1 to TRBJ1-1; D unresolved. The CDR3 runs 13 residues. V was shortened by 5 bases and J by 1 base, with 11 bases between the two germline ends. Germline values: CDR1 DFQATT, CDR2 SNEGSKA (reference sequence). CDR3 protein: CSAFGRPNTEAFF. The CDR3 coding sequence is TGCAGTGCTTTCGGACGGCCGAACACTGAAGCTTTCTTT.

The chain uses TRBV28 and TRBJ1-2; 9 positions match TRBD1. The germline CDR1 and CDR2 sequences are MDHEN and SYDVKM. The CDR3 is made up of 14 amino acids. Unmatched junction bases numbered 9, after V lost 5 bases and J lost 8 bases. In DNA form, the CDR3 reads TGTGCCAGCAGTCCGAGGACAGGGGTTGGAGGCTACACCTTC. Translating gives CASSPRTGVGGYTF.

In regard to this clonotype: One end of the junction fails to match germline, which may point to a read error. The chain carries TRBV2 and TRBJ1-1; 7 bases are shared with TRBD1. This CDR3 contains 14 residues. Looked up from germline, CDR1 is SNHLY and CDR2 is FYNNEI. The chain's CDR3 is CASREGQANTEAFF. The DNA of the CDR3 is TGTGCCAGCAGGGAAGGACAGGCAAACACTGAAGCTTTCTTT.

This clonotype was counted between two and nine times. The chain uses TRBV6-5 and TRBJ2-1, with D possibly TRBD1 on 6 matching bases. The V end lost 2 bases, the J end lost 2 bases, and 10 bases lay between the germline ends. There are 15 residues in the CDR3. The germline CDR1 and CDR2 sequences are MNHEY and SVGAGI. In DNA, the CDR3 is TGTGCCAGCAGTTACGAGCAGGGGCCCTACAATGAGCAGTTCTTC. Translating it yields CASSYEQGPYNEQFF.

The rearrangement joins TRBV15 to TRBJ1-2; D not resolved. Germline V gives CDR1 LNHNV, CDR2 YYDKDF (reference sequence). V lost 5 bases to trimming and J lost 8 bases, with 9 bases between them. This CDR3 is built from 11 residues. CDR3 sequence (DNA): TGTGCCACCAGCGGCGGGGTAGGCTACACCTTC. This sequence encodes CATSGGVGYTF.

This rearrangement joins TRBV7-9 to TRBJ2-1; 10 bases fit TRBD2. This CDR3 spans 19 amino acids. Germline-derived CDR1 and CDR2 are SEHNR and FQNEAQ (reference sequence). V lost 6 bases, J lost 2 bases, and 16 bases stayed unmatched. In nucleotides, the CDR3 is TGTGCCAGCAGAGCAGGACAGATAACTAGCGGGAACCCCTACAATGAGCAGTTCTTC. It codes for CASRAGQITSGNPYNEQFF.

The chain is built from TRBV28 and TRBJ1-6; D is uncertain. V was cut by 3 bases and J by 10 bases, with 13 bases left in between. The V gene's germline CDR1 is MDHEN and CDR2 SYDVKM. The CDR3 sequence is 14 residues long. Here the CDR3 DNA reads TGTGCCAGCAGTTTTTCCCAGCATCGGTCACCCCTCCACTTT. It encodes CASSFSQHRSPLHF.

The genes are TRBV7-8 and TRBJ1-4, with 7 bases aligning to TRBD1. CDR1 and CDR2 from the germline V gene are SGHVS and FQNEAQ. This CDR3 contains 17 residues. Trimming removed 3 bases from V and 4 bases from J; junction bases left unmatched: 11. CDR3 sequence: CASSLSRRTGSNEKLFF. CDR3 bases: TGTGCCAGCAGCTTGTCCAGGAGGACAGGCAGTAATGAAAAACTGTTTTTT.